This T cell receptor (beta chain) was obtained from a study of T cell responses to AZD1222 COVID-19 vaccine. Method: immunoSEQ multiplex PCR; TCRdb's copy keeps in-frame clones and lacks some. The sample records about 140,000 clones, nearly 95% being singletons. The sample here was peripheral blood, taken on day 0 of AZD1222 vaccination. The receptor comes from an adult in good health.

Here the CDR3 reads CASSYMGAGDEKLFF. The CDR3 DNA is TGTGCCAGCAGTTACATGGGGGCAGGGGATGAAAAACTGTTTTTT. The chain couples TRBV6-6 to TRBJ1-4; possible D gene TRBD1, 6 bases. This CDR3 contains 15 residues. V was pared by 2 bases and J by 6 bases, with 13 bases between. Germline V gene sequence: CDR1 MNHNY, CDR2 SVGAGI (reference sequence).